The clone carrying this T cell receptor (beta chain) turned up a few times. The antigen is not known. The authors built bulk TCR libraries by previously described methods with listed TCR primers. A single record per CDR3 protein comes from TCRdb applying MiXCR to the PCR reads. The sample shows over 550,000 distinct CDR3 sequences, roughly 27% of them seen only once. The data were taken from a study of molecular identifiers for immune sequencing clone quantification. Across the whole study: In replicates, RNA taken from roughly 20,000 or 100,000 naive CD8 cells was divided five ways, and four portions underwent sequencing.

CDR3 length: 14 residues. V lost 4 bases, J lost 2 bases, and 9 bases lay in between. Germline-derived CDR1 and CDR2 are SEHNR and FQNEAQ (reference sequence). Whole-study results and caveats: Spike-in Jurkat TCR RNA from a single cell reportedly registered among about a million naive cells.

The clonotype originates from a human donor in good health. Some libraries in this study had Jurkat cell RNA spiked in. Input material: naive CD8+ T cells from blood, with Jurkat cell RNA spiked in. Regarding subset: FACS-sorted CD8+CD4-CCR7+CD45RA+ naive T cells. The rearrangement links TRBV7-9 to TRBJ1-3; D is unresolved. CDR3 region: CASSYEGPGNTIYF. The CDR3 DNA follows: TGTGCCAGCAGCTACGAGGGTCCTGGAAACACCATATATTTT.